Shown below are 16 T cell receptor beta chains from a single sample sequenced in a study of siplizumab effects on memory and regulatory T cells. Here immunoSEQ multiplex PCR was the method, and the copy in TCRdb shows in-frame clones only, minus some. The data show roughly 68,000 clones, with 90% to 98% seen just once and roughly 0.097% held by the top ten. Sequenced sample: naive CD8+ T cells sorted from blood. The receptors originated from a human donor in good health.

The chain links TRBV6-1 to TRBJ2-1, with D perhaps being TRBD1 or TRBD2 (5 bases each). The length of the CDR3 is 15 residues. With 3 bases removed from V and 0 bases from J, the gap between germline ends came to 9 bases. CDR1 and CDR2 (germline): MNHNS, SASEGT. In DNA, the CDR3 is TGTGCCAGCAGTGACGGGGCAGGCTCCTACAATGAGCAGTTCTTC. It is translated as CASSDGAGSYNEQFF.

This chain links TRBV7-2 with TRBJ2-5, with D unresolved. The CDR3 totals 16 residues. The V end lost 6 bases, the J end lost 3 bases, and 20 bases lay between the germline ends. Germline lookup yields CDR1 SGHTA and CDR2 FQGNSA. The CDR3: CASSRPPNGFEETQYF. The CDR3 nucleotides read TGTGCCAGCAGTCGACCCCCCAACGGGTTCGAAGAGACCCAGTACTTC.

This CDR3 reads CEGRDEAFF. CDR3 sequence (DNA): TGTGAGGGGCGGGATGAAGCTTTCTTT. The chain uses TRBV19 and TRBJ1-1; a weak D match, TRBD1 (5 bases). The CDR3 totals 9 residues. In germline, CDR1 is LNHDA, CDR2 SQIVND (reference sequence). Filled out from reference TRBV19 and TRBJ1-1, the complete variable domain reads DGGITQSPKYLFRKEGQNVTLSCEQNLNHDAMYWYRQDPGQGLRLIYYSQIVNDFQKGDIAEGYSVSREKKESFPLTVTSAQKNPTAFYLCEGRDEAFFGQGTRLTVV.

This rearrangement joins TRBV19 to TRBJ1-2; 8 bases are shared with TRBD1. The junction had 10 bases not matched to a gene; V was cut back by 7 bases and J by 0 bases. The CDR3 loop spans 16 amino acids. Germline assignment: CDR1 LNHDA and CDR2 SQIVND (reference sequence). As DNA, the CDR3 is TGTGCCAGTACCTCCGGGACAGGAGTTACTAACTATGGCTACACCTTC. The encoded protein is CASTSGTGVTNYGYTF.

CDR3 amino acids: CASREGNQPQHF. Written as DNA, the CDR3 is TGTGCCAGCAGGGAAGGCAATCAGCCCCAGCATTTT. The rearrangement links TRBV28 to TRBJ1-5; D not certain. V was clipped by 6 bases and J by 2 bases, with 5 bases between them. Germline lookup yields CDR1 MDHEN and CDR2 SYDVKM. This CDR3 comprises 12 residues. The whole variable domain, filled in from reference TRBV28 and TRBJ1-5, reads DVKVTQSSRYLVKRTGEKVFLECVQDMDHENMFWYRQDPGLGLRLIYFSYDVKMKEKGDIPEGYSVSREKKERFSLILESASTNQTSMYLCASREGNQPQHFGDGTRLSIL.

The V and J genes are TRBV11-1 and TRBJ1-2; 9 bases align to TRBD1. Per germline, CDR1 SGHAT and CDR2 FQDESV (reference sequence). V was clipped by 5 bases and J by 2 bases; unmatched bases: 3. The CDR3 contains 14 residues. The CDR3 sequence: CASSTGQGNYGYTF. CDR3 nucleotides: TGTGCCAGCAGCACCGGACAGGGGAACTATGGCTACACCTTC.

The chain combines TRBV10-3 with TRBJ2-7; a weak D match, TRBD1 (7 bases). The CDR3 length is 14 residues. V was trimmed by 11 bases and J by 0 bases, leaving 17 bases between them. Germline V gives CDR1 ENHRY, CDR2 SYGVKD. The CDR3 DNA sequence: TGTGCCTCGGATCAGGGGGGAGGCTCCTACGAGCAGTACTTC. This encodes CASDQGGGSYEQYF.

This chain connects TRBV7-9 to TRBJ1-1; D not certain. The V end lost 7 bases, the J end lost 5 bases, and 11 bases lay between the germline ends. In germline, CDR1 is SEHNR, CDR2 FQNEAQ (reference sequence). The CDR3 covers 12 residues. The DNA of the CDR3 is TGTGCCAGCAACGACCACACGACTGAAGCTTTCTTT. Translated, it gives CASNDHTTEAFF.

The J gene is TRBJ2-5, the V gene TRBV27; D ambiguous. Germline CDR1 is MNHEY and CDR2 is SMNVEV (reference sequence). V lost 6 bases to trimming and J lost 1 base, with 6 bases between them. CDR3 length: 12 residues. The CDR3 loop is CASRGLQETQYF. The CDR3 DNA follows: TGTGCCAGCAGAGGTCTCCAAGAGACCCAGTACTTC.

The rearrangement links TRBV30 to TRBJ1-1; no clear D. The V gene's germline CDR1 is GTSNPN and CDR2 SVGIG (reference sequence). This CDR3 has 14 amino acids. Trimming took off 0 bases at V and 2 bases at J, with 10 bases between the two ends. DNA for the CDR3: TGTGCCTGGAGTGTAGTAGGCAAAAACACTGAAGCTTTCTTT. Translating gives CAWSVVGKNTEAFF.

The chain links TRBV6-5 to TRBJ2-7; 9 positions agree with TRBD1. CDR3 size: 15 residues. The V and J ends lost 7 bases and 3 bases, in that order; junction bases with no gene match: 10. Germline V lookup: CDR1 MNHEY, CDR2 SVGAGI. The CDR3 spells CASNHPGQGLYEQYF. The CDR3 bases are TGTGCCAGCAATCACCCAGGACAGGGGCTCTACGAGCAGTACTTC.

The V gene is TRBV6-4, the J gene TRBJ1-1; D unclear. The CDR3 extends over 14 amino acids. V was clipped by 8 bases and J by 3 bases, with 16 bases between them. Germline values: CDR1 MRHNA, CDR2 SNTAGT. The DNA for the CDR3 is TGTGCCAGCGCCCTTCTGGCAGGCGACACTGAAGCTTTCTTT. Translated, it gives CASALLAGDTEAFF.

This clone has just a few counts. The chain uses TRBV13 and TRBJ1-2, with D unclear. The germline V and J ends were trimmed by 5 bases and 4 bases, with 11 bases remaining between them. The V gene's germline CDR1 is PRHDT and CDR2 FYEKMQ (reference sequence). The CDR3 loop spans 13 amino acids. The CDR3 nucleotides read TGTGCCAGCAGCCAAGGGTTCCTCTATGGCTACACCTTC. Translated: CASSQGFLYGYTF.

The chain is built from TRBV28 and TRBJ2-7; TRBD1 matches at 11 bases. CDR3 length: 15 residues. V lost 3 bases to trimming and J lost 3 bases; unmatched junction nucleotides: 4. Germline CDR1 is MDHEN and CDR2 is SYDVKM. The CDR3, as DNA: TGTGCCAGCAGTTTTCCGGACAGGGGGCTCTACGAGCAGTACTTC. This gives the protein CASSFPDRGLYEQYF.

This chain links TRBV11-2 with TRBJ2-2; D may be TRBD2 (5 bases). Trimming removed 8 bases from V and 0 bases from J, with 7 bases in between. This CDR3 spans 13 amino acids. Germline V CDR1 and CDR2: SGHAT, FQNNGV. In nucleotides, the CDR3 is TGTGCCAGCTCCGGGACGAACACCGGGGAGCTGTTTTTT. Its protein product is CASSGTNTGELFF.

V gene TRBV5-6 combines with J gene TRBJ2-5, with unresolved D. Trimming shortened V by 4 bases and J by 4 bases, and 5 bases separated the two germline ends. The CDR3 extends over 11 amino acids. Germline V gene sequence: CDR1 SGHDT, CDR2 YYEEEE. The CDR3 region has the DNA TGTGCCAGCAGCGGGGTAGAGACCCAGTACTTC. Protein: CASSGVETQYF.